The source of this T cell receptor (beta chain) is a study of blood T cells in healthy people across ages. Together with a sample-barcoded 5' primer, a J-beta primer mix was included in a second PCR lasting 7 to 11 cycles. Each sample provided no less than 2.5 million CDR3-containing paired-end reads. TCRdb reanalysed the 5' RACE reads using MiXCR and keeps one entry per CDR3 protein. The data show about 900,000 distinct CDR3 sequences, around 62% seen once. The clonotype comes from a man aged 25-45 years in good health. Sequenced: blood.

CDR3 sequence: CAISRDRGTEETQYF. Here the CDR3 DNA reads TGTGCCATCAGTAGGGACAGGGGGACGGAAGAGACCCAGTACTTC. The chain combines TRBV10-3 with TRBJ2-5; 11 bases align to TRBD1. Germline V gene sequence: CDR1 ENHRY, CDR2 SYGVKD. This CDR3 has 15 amino acids. With V trimmed by 5 bases and J by 3 bases, 5 bases remained unmatched.